The sequence of this T cell receptor (beta chain) was determined in a study of T cell responses to AZD1222 COVID-19 vaccine (dated by TCRdb to the early 2020s). In the study overall: AZD1222 recipients whose second dose came at about 4 weeks and those whose second dose came at about 12 weeks were combined into one group, since spike-specific TCR depth and breadth did not differ between the two schedules. TCR sequencing was performed for 230 to 250 trial participants, of whom approximately 200 were given two doses of AZD1222 and some 26 were given two doses of MenACWY control vaccine. Trial participants were enrolled by age into subgroups of 18-55, 56-69 and 70-plus years, and around 150, 29 and 61 TCR-sequenced participants, respectively, were included in these subgroups.

For this clone: The antigen it binds to is not known. Base quality data are lacking; no much larger clone is found one base away.

The CDR3 regions of human TCRbeta chains were analyzed by immunosequencing. Turning to the authors' computational methods: Repertoire TCRs were checked for matches against a reference library of SARS-CoV-2-specific TCRs that had been generated using the MIRA antigen-specificity platform. Breadth was defined as the fraction of unique TCRs that were SARS-CoV-2-associated, and depth was defined as the fraction of total T cells that were SARS-CoV-2-associated. Using the MIRA data, every spike-specific TCR was mapped to the spike region that the TCR reacted to and assigned to either a CD4 or a CD8 class. Log10-transformed breadth and depth values were compared by one-way ANOVA with Sidak's multiple comparisons tests. TCRdb limited this immuneACCESS table to in-frame rearrangements with V and J called. A share of clones is missing; checked studies link under half to unresolved V genes, and the rest is unexplained. That table supplies the V and J calls and clone size; D and trimming were determined from the DNA. For this sample there are about 140,000 clones; about 92% appear just once. The top ten clonotypes cover roughly 5% of the sample.

The sample's time point label, in plain terms: baseline before first vaccination. Samples from vaccinated people were obtained from the UK trials COV001 and COV002, which included a single-blind randomized controlled phase 2/3 trial of AZD1222 (ChAdOx1 nCoV-19) in healthy adults. For TCRbeta chain sequencing, PBMC samples were collected from trial participants at day 0 and at day 28 after the second dose. Paper-wide results and their limitations: After two AZD1222 doses, both the breadth and the depth of spike-specific TCRs were significantly higher than at day 0 and than in MenACWY recipients. Nearly half of unique spike-specific TCRs reportedly recognized epitopes outside regions mutated in the B.1.351 and B.1.1.7 variants. The whole spike protein was spanned by vaccine-associated CD4 TCRs, and dominant responses were seen in regions 160-218 and 743-854. Because no samples from the day 14 peak response were available, repertoires could be characterized only after the peak T cell response. Most participants were white British and females outnumbered males, and the authors suggested that clonal diversity may have been underestimated. Conclusions about previously exposed vaccinees are limited, since just 6 or 7 AZD1222 recipients were seropositive for SARS-CoV-2 at baseline. The 56-69-year group was small, and its depth increase did not reach significance, likely because of low power.

The cysteine opens and the phenylalanine closes a CDR3 of 15 amino acids. Kept here is only the CDR3 DNA, which spans 45 bases and is read in frame from base 1. The germline V gene supplies CDR1 SGDLS and CDR2 YYNGEE. V is clipped by 0 bases and J by 4 bases, and the sequence between their germline boundaries is 13 bases long. This receptor was obtained from an adult in good health. The input for sequencing was peripheral blood, taken on day 0 of AZD1222 vaccination. Recombination connected TRBV9 to TRBJ1-2, with the D gene not confidently named. For the CDR3, the sequence is CASSVEEGFIYGYTF. The DNA sequence is given as TGTGCCAGCAGCGTAGAAGAGGGATTCATCTATGGCTACACCTTC.